This T cell receptor (beta chain) derives from a study of cytomegalovirus exposure and HLA in healthy donors. Regarding this clone: Its antigen remains unidentified.

Study-wide points: TCR beta V- and J-gene trimming, according to a later analysis, was linked to a missense DCLRE1C variant.

PCR was performed using 60 Vbeta and 13 Jbeta primers. The method was immunoSEQ multiplex PCR; TCRdb's version includes in-frame clones alone and lacks a portion of them. The sample consists of fewer than 200,000 clones, about four fifths of them appearing once. The TCR was taken from a woman between 18 and 30 years old in good health and CMV-seronegative. The sample was PBMCs.

CDR3 protein: CASSYGQDTEAFF. The CDR3 DNA sequence: TGTGCCAGCAGTTACGGGCAGGACACTGAAGCTTTCTTT. The rearrangement uses TRBV6-6 and TRBJ1-1; D gene unclear. CDR3 length equals 13 residues. Germline values: CDR1 MNHNY, CDR2 SVGAGI (reference sequence). V was trimmed by 2 bases and J by 3 bases, leaving 7 bases between them.